This T cell receptor beta chain was captured by sequencing in a study of cytomegalovirus exposure and HLA in healthy donors listed by TCRdb under 2017. For the wider study: An earlier analysis of approximately 640 of the donors reported 250 to 350 Gb of sequence data and roughly 100 million unique TCR beta sequences from about 180 million T cells. In an earlier analysis of 587 of the donors, high-throughput TCR beta sequencing was used to judge whether each TCR beta V gene segment behaved as functional or pseudogenic. Class I and class II HLA loci were covered by the typing at four-digit resolution. A later genetic analysis took genome-wide SNP genotypes for about 65% of the roughly 670 donors and used that subset as a discovery cohort. Rather than drawing on any new phenotypic data, the later analysis identified candidate immune exposures from TCR beta sequences and the way those sequences occurred across donors. Five DR-DQ haplotypes were treated as single units for association and clustering because of strong linkage in the cohort. The number of typed donors differed by locus: 629-630 for A, B, C, DRB1 and DQB1; 522 for DQA1; approximately 600 for DPA1; and about 470 for DPB1. Among 300 to 500 genotyped donors of the cohort, an average of about 220,000 unique TCR beta nucleotide sequences was sequenced per donor, of which 15% to 20% were non-productive. Along with the roughly 670-subject first cohort, a separate validation cohort of some 130 different subjects was used. Every repertoire in the discovery cohort had been generated on one and the same sequencing platform. Of the approximately 400 genotyped donors, about 80% fell in the genetic ancestry cluster associated with self-reported Caucasian donors. Roughly 300 gigabases of sequencing data and tens of millions of unique TCR sequences were included in an early release covering roughly 600 HLA-typed donors. The aim of the study was to test whether cataloging public T cell receptors could identify signatures of past pathogen exposure. Using immunosequencing, the study profiled T cell repertoires from approximately 700 subjects and related those repertoires to cytomegalovirus serostatus. Donor age, sex, ethnicity and CMV serostatus were compiled alongside the repertoire data. High-throughput TCR immunosequencing, statistical association of individual TCRs with disease status, and machine learning were combined to predict cytomegalovirus infection status. A later analysis re-examined previously published TCR beta repertoires from just over 650 donors and added high-resolution HLA genotyping to investigate patterns of TCR occurrence. Beyond this particular receptor, the publication reports: In a later genetic analysis, fewer N-insertions in productive TCRs were reported among donors in an Asian-associated ancestry cluster than the roughly 700-donor mean. The cohort was sequenced for TCR beta chains only, and without alpha or paired-chain data the features that could be detected were limited. It was suggested by the authors that the approach could potentially be generalized to other disease states and immunological phenotypes. In an earlier analysis of approximately 590 of the donors, most TCR beta V segments appeared in productive rearrangements about 87% or about 30% of the time, broadly matching IMGT annotations. Because some donors lacked HLA typing at each locus, the association tests relied only on the typed subset. Because the 87-base-pair reads could not distinguish some IMGT-functional V segments, including TRBV6-2 and TRBV6-3, those segments were excluded. A further reported finding was that TCR beta sequences accurately predicted the HLA-A and HLA-B alleles for most subjects in the first cohort. The study listed approximately 150 TCR beta chains as associated with cytomegalovirus. Assigning TCR associations to individual alleles was difficult when HLA alleles, especially DR and DQ, strongly co-occurred. In a later analysis, HLA-associated TCR beta chains were found to be more clonally expanded and to have lower generation probabilities than equally common non-associated chains. The only immune exposure information available for the cohort was CMV serostatus. Linkage disequilibrium might explain the correlated functional status among segregating V segments, but an unknown experimental factor could not be excluded. In a later genetic analysis, a missense DCLRE1C variant was associated with V-gene and J-gene trimming of TCR beta chains, and the association was replicated in an independent cohort. Three of the identified cytomegalovirus-associated TCR beta chains were confirmed in vitro to be specific for cytomegalovirus antigens. In a later analysis, most CMV-associated TCR beta chains were found to appear HLA-restricted, with HLA associations seemingly driven largely by CMV exposure. According to a later analysis, parvovirus B19, influenza, CMV and Epstein-Barr virus appeared linked to several top co-occurrence clusters. A cluster of highly shared sequence variants was judged likely to represent a technical artifact of the sequencing pipeline. Specific HLA alleles were associated with more than 15,000 TCR beta sequences at a false discovery rate of 0.05 in a later analysis. Sequencing depth was assumed to be roughly uniform across donors in the presence/absence analyses, though that assumption may not hold. Across donors, most TCR sequences were observed very rarely, whereas some public TCRs were present in many individuals. In a later analysis, the rate of TCR association differed among HLA loci, with DRB1 alleles having the most associated TCRs and HLA-C alleles having the fewest. Cytomegalovirus status was reported to be diagnosed by the classifier with high specificity and sensitivity in both the original and validation cohorts. The earlier analysis of 587 of the donors excluded seventeen rarely observed V segments, including chromosome 9 orphons, because counts were too low.

In the germline V gene, CDR1 corresponds to MDHEN and CDR2 to SYDVKM. V ends up 6 bases short and J 3 bases short, with an unmatched junction base count of 7. The CDR3 holds 15 amino acids from the cysteine to the phenylalanine. The CDR3 DNA has 45 bases and is translated from base 1. On this clone itself: This receptor's antigen is unknown.

The cohort comprised more than 550 healthy bone marrow donors. At the time of sampling, every cohort member was nominally healthy, though immune exposures that went unrecorded were likely present. The donor was CMV seropositive and was included in the group of some 290 seropositive cohort members. Every donor gave a peripheral blood sample, and the peripheral blood mononuclear cells from that sample were used for TCR beta sequencing. The Qiagen DNeasy Blood Extraction Kit was used to extract genomic DNA from the blood cell samples. The receptor library was made with the immunoSEQ multiplex PCR assay. The multiplex PCR relied on a mix of 60 forward primers for TCR Vbeta segments and 13 reverse primers for TCR Jbeta segments. Amplification of the CDR3 region of rearranged TCR beta genes was performed with a multiplex PCR assay on genomic DNA. On the Illumina HiSeq System, the amplified TCR beta libraries were sequenced as 87-base-pair reads. The paper's data handling went like this. A later analysis counted about 82 million unique TCR beta chains across the 690 or so repertoires, and approximately 11 million of these chains were shared by at least two donors. A nearest-neighbor algorithm error-corrected the raw reads and collapsed the reads into unique sequences, merging closely related sequences to remove PCR and sequencing errors. To assign V, D and J gene segments, CDR3 sequences were aligned to IMGT reference sequences. Each retained sequence needed at least a six-nucleotide match to both a V gene segment and a J gene segment. Rearrangements were classified as productive when the CDR3 lacked stop codons and remained in frame with V and J, and all other rearrangements were classified as non-productive. CDR3 was defined according to IMGT convention as the region running from the second conserved V-encoded cysteine to the conserved J-encoded phenylalanine. The earlier analysis of 550 to 650 of the donors excluded any sequence lacking an unambiguous match to a single V gene segment. An earlier analysis of around 600 of the donors classified V segments as functional when productive rearrangements were above 56.7% and as segregating when the standard deviation between donors was above 5%. To diagnose cytomegalovirus status from the catalog of TCR beta chain sequences, a statistical classification framework was built. A later analysis assigned V and J genes by comparing TCR nucleotide sequences with IMGT/GENE-DB human TR gene sequences. A later analysis assigned CDR3 sequences and most-parsimonious VDJ recombination scenarios with the TCRdist pipeline. A later analysis defined each TCR beta chain by its CDR3 amino acid sequence plus V-gene family, and excluded reads lacking a unique V-gene family. As a way to deal with suspected cross-contamination and a sequencing artifact, a later analysis dropped over 550 nucleotide sequences that were highly shared and had low generation probability. For each public chain, a later analysis derived a clonal expansion index from normalized ranks of inferred template counts within each repertoire. In a later analysis, generation probabilities were computed with a VDJ recombination model fitted to out-of-frame rearrangements, and the resulting probabilities were checked against IGoR. In a later analysis, TCR-TCR, TCR-HLA and TCR-CMV co-occurrence was scored with hypergeometric tests, and a repertoire-size bias correction was applied to TCR pairs. False discovery rates were estimated in a later analysis by permuting HLA or CMV assignments 20 times. In a later analysis, co-occurring TCRs were grouped using DBSCAN, and TCRdist sequence similarity was added for clustering within HLA-allele-positive subsets. Repertoires with fewer than 30,000 or more than 120,000 public chains were left out of co-occurrence clustering, as were about five repertoires with anomalous nucleotide sharing. The clones in this table, taken by TCRdb from immuneACCESS, are in-frame only. Not every clone is retained; where verified, under half of the shortfall comes from an unresolved V gene, and the cause of the rest is unknown. From that table come the V and J calls and clone size; the DNA was used to work out D and trimming. The sample's clone listing holds about 200,000 clones. The ten largest clones represent about 1.1% of the sample.

The chain was built from TRBV28 and TRBJ2-7; TRBD2 matches 11 bases in the middle. The sample comprised PBMCs. This clonotype was obtained from a girl aged 2 to 10 in good health and CMV-seropositive. The base sequence is TGTGCCAGCAGGGGACTAGCGGCCAGTTACTACGAGCAGTACTTC. Protein translation: CASRGLAASYYEQYF.